This TCR beta chain is from a study of cytomegalovirus exposure and HLA in healthy donors. PCR involved 60 Vbeta and 13 Jbeta primers. Repertoires were generated with immunoSEQ multiplex PCR, while TCRdb's copy carries only in-frame clones and drops some. The table has under 45,000 clones, roughly 60% seen once; the top ten hold more than 8.5%. Healthy individuals who donated bone marrow served as the donors. Donors showed nominal health when sampled, although they likely had unrecorded immune exposures. Germline CDR1 and CDR2: MDHEN and SYDVKM. The CDR3 consists of 16 residues. V trimming: 5 bases; J trimming: 3 bases; junction bases outside the gene matches: 7. This clone was seen a handful of times.

Sequencing was done on a sample of PBMCs. The sequence came from a human donor in good health. The gene calls are TRBV28 and TRBJ1-3, with TRBD1 matching 10 bases. This CDR3 is CASSIIDRGLGNTIYF. In nucleotides, the CDR3 is TGTGCCAGCAGTATAATAGACAGGGGGCTTGGAAACACCATATATTTT.